Listed here are 26 T cell receptor beta chains from one sample, sequenced in a study of T cell responses to AZD1222 COVID-19 vaccine. The repertoire was sequenced with immunoSEQ multiplex PCR; TCRdb's copy has only in-frame clones and lacks some. The sample records about 150,000 clones, about 90% being singletons. The source material was peripheral blood, sampled 28 days after the second AZD1222 dose. Receptors originate from an adult who received the AZD1222 COVID-19 vaccine.

The chain carries TRBV27 and TRBJ2-1; 8 positions agree with TRBD2. The V and J ends lost 4 bases and 5 bases, in that order; junction bases with no gene match: 19. The CDR3 consists of 19 residues. Germline assignment: CDR1 MNHEY and CDR2 SMNVEV (reference sequence). CDR3 protein: CASSSRSSGFAHTHNEQFF. The CDR3 coding sequence is TGTGCCAGCAGTTCCCGCTCTAGCGGGTTCGCACACACACACAATGAGCAGTTCTTC.

V gene TRBV7-2 combines with J gene TRBJ1-1; maybe TRBD1 (5 bases). The ends were cut back, 4 bases at V and 1 base at J, with 13 bases in the middle. This CDR3 region has 15 residues. The germline gives CDR1 SGHTA, CDR2 FQGNSA. The CDR3 is CASSSPGRGNTEAFF. The CDR3 DNA reads TGTGCCAGCAGCTCACCGGGACGGGGGAACACTGAAGCTTTCTTT.

This sequence joins TRBV20-1 and TRBJ2-5; D is undetermined. Looked up from germline, CDR1 is DFQATT and CDR2 is SNEGSKA (reference sequence). Trimming left V 6 bases short and J 3 bases short, with 14 bases between. The CDR3 sequence is 13 residues long. Here the CDR3 reads CSASRTGEETQYF. The CDR3 DNA reads TGCAGTGCGAGTAGGACCGGTGAAGAGACCCAGTACTTC.

This sequence joins TRBV11-3 and TRBJ2-1; 8 nucleotides agree with TRBD2. From germline, CDR1 is SGHNT and CDR2 YENEEA. J lost 5 bases, V lost 5 bases, and 5 bases had no gene match. CDR3 size: 14 residues. This chain's CDR3 is CASSPTSAHNEQFF. As DNA, the CDR3 is TGTGCCAGCAGCCCGACTAGCGCCCACAATGAGCAGTTCTTC. The entire variable domain, with the rest obtained from reference TRBV11-3 and TRBJ2-1, is as follows: EAGVVQSPRYKIIEKKQPVAFWCNPISGHNTLYWYLQNLGQGPELLIRYENEEAVDDSQLPKDRFSAERLKGVDSTLKIQPAELGDSAVYLCASSPTSAHNEQFFGPGTRLTVL.

In regard to this clone: An end of the junction differs from the germline gene, which may be a read error. The chain employs TRBV11-3 and TRBJ2-1; 12 bases line up with TRBD1. The V gene's germline CDR1 is SGHNT and CDR2 YENEEA. This CDR3 is 14 amino acids long. Here the CDR3 reads CTSSPGQGANEQFF. The CDR3, as DNA: TGTACCAGCAGCCCGGGACAGGGGGCAAATGAGCAGTTCTTC.

This clone was observed a single time. This CDR3 reads CATSRRDKNNEQFF. CDR3 nucleotides: TGTGCCACCAGCCGACGGGACAAAAACAATGAGCAGTTCTTC. V and J are TRBV15 and TRBJ2-1; weak D call: TRBD1 (6 bases). Between the trimmed V and J ends, which lost 5 bases and 5 bases, there was a span of 13 bases. This CDR3 has 14 residues. Germline CDR1 LNHNV, CDR2 YYDKDF (reference sequence).

The chain uses TRBV6-6 and TRBJ1-5; D may be TRBD1 (5 bases). The ends were cut back, 5 bases at V and 2 bases at J, with 19 bases in the middle. The CDR3 has 17 amino acids. Germline V CDR1 and CDR2: MNHNY, SVGAGI (reference sequence). The chain's CDR3 is CASSPRGRGSGNQPQHF. CDR3 in DNA: TGTGCCAGCAGTCCCCGGGGGAGGGGTTCGGGCAATCAGCCCCAGCATTTT.

The chain combines TRBV30 with TRBJ2-1; the match to TRBD2 covers 15 bases. CDR1 is GTSNPN, CDR2 SVGIG, per germline (reference sequence). CDR3 length: 19 residues. Trimming removed 1 base from V and 1 base from J; junction bases left unmatched: 8. CDR3 sequence reads: CAWSGTSGRASRSYNEQFF. The CDR3 bases are TGTGCCTGGAGTGGGACTAGCGGGAGGGCCTCTAGATCCTACAATGAGCAGTTCTTC.

This clone was detected only once. The chain has TRBV19 and TRBJ2-6; 11 positions agree with TRBD1. With V trimmed by 2 bases and J by 0 bases, 3 bases remained unmatched. This CDR3 is 18 amino acids long. The germline CDR1 and CDR2 sequences are LNHDA and SQIVND (reference sequence). The CDR3 DNA follows: TGTGCCAGTAGTATACTTGGGACAGGGGGCTCTGGGGCCAACGTCCTGACTTTC. Its translation: CASSILGTGGSGANVLTF.

The CDR3 sequence is CASSFQGARETQYF. The CDR3 DNA follows: TGTGCCAGCAGCTTCCAGGGGGCGCGGGAGACCCAGTACTTC. The rearrangement joins TRBV7-2 to TRBJ2-5; 8 bases are a match to TRBD1. J gave up 5 bases and V 3 bases, and 5 bases lay outside the gene matches. CDR1 SGHTA and CDR2 FQGNSA come from the germline V gene. The CDR3 spans 14 residues.

This clone was observed once. The gene calls are TRBV20-1 and TRBJ2-7, with a possible D match to TRBD1 (7 bases). CDR1 and CDR2 (germline): DFQATT, SNEGSKA (reference sequence). V was trimmed by 3 bases and J by 2 bases, leaving 17 bases between them. This CDR3 region has 15 residues. CDR3 residues: CSASSGRDSTYEQYF. The CDR3 DNA follows: TGCAGTGCTAGTAGTGGGCGGGACAGTACCTACGAGCAGTACTTC.

This rearrangement joins TRBV9 to TRBJ2-3; D is uncertain. This CDR3 region has 14 residues. V was cut by 2 bases and J by 2 bases, with 9 bases left in between. The germline V gene encodes CDR1 SGDLS and CDR2 YYNGEE. The chain's CDR3 is CASSVGSHTDTQYF. The CDR3 DNA reads TGTGCCAGCAGCGTTGGCTCCCACACAGATACGCAGTATTTT.

Points on this clone: One end of the junction does not line up with germline, which may come from a read error. The V gene is TRBV3-1 (or the pseudogene TRBV3-2), the J gene TRBJ1-2; D is ambiguous. Germline V gives CDR1 LGHDT, CDR2 YNNKEL (reference sequence). This CDR3 contains 13 residues. CDR3 nucleotide sequence: TGTGCCAGCAGCCCCCCGACAAGAGGAAGACCTCACTTC. It encodes CASSPPTRGRPHF.

The chain carries TRBV6-5 and TRBJ1-2, with 7 bases matching TRBD1. The CDR3 runs 15 residues. CDR1 and CDR2 from the germline V gene are MNHEY and SVGAGI. Germline trimming cut 6 bases from V and 6 bases from J; bases unmatched to any gene: 13. DNA of the CDR3: TGTGCCAGCAGAGACACCGACAGGGTGAGCCATGGCTACACCTTC. Protein: CASRDTDRVSHGYTF.

This rearrangement joins TRBV19 to TRBJ2-6, with no clear D. Germline values: CDR1 LNHDA, CDR2 SQIVND (reference sequence). V was pared by 2 bases and J by 0 bases, with 5 bases between. The CDR3 is made up of 15 amino acids. CDR3 protein: CASSITDSGANVLTF. The CDR3 nucleotides are TGTGCCAGTAGTATAACCGACTCTGGGGCCAACGTCCTGACTTTC.

The rearrangement uses TRBV6-5 and TRBJ2-2; D possibly corresponds to TRBD1 (6 bases). Germline assignment: CDR1 MNHEY and CDR2 SVGAGI. The CDR3 sequence is 15 residues long. Trimming left V 2 bases short and J 4 bases short, with 11 bases between. The DNA for the CDR3 is TGTGCCAGCAGTTACGGGGTCAGGGGCACCGGGGAGCTGTTTTTT. It encodes CASSYGVRGTGELFF.

The chain is built from TRBV24-1 and TRBJ2-5, with D tentatively TRBD1 or TRBD2 (6 bases each). The CDR3 totals 13 residues. Germline values: CDR1 KGHDR, CDR2 SFDVKD. Trimming stripped 7 bases from V and 5 bases from J, with 13 bases between. The CDR3 bases are TGTGCCACCAGCAAGGGGGGTTCGGAGACCCAGTACTTC. Amino acid sequence: CATSKGGSETQYF.

This clone is medium-sized (0.01 to 0.1%) by share. The chain has TRBV13 and TRBJ2-7; tentatively, D is TRBD1 (5 bases). In germline, CDR1 is PRHDT, CDR2 FYEKMQ (reference sequence). This CDR3 is built from 15 residues. V was trimmed by 2 bases and J by 2 bases, leaving 13 bases between them. This chain's CDR3 is CASSLFEAGPYEQYF. In DNA, the CDR3 is TGTGCCAGCAGCTTATTCGAGGCAGGGCCCTACGAGCAGTACTTC. The full variable domain, in which reference TRBV13 and TRBJ2-7 provide the parts outside the CDR3, is AAGVIQSPRHLIKEKRETATLKCYPIPRHDTVYWYQQGPGQDPQFLISFYEKMQSDKGSIPDRFSAQQFSDYHSELNMSSLELGDSALYFCASSLFEAGPYEQYFGPGTRLTVT.

V is TRBV6-5 and J is TRBJ1-6, with no clear D. Between the trimmed V and J ends, which lost 0 bases and 0 bases, there was a span of 6 bases. The CDR3 has 16 amino acids. CDR1 and CDR2 (germline): MNHEY, SVGAGI. The CDR3: CASSYSDRSYNSPLHF. CDR3 nucleotide sequence: TGTGCCAGCAGTTACTCCGACCGCTCCTATAATTCACCCCTCCACTTT.

This clone was recorded only once. The same CDR3 is also encoded by other DNA sequences in this sample. The chain carries TRBV7-9 and TRBJ2-3; 12 nucleotides align to TRBD2. Germline CDR1 reads SEHNR; CDR2 reads FQNEAQ (reference sequence). With V trimmed by 4 bases and J by 3 bases, 2 bases remained unmatched. The CDR3 is made up of 15 amino acids. For the CDR3, the DNA is TGTGCCAGCAGCTCCACTAGCGGGAGGACAGATACGCAGTATTTT. Translating gives CASSSTSGRTDTQYF.

The genes are TRBV2 and TRBJ2-3; perhaps D is TRBD1 or TRBD2 (5 bases each). CDR1 and CDR2 from the germline V gene are SNHLY and FYNNEI. V lost 8 bases and J lost 2, with 11 bases in between. This CDR3 is built from 13 residues. The CDR3 spells CASLRGPTDTQYF. The DNA for the CDR3 is TGTGCCAGCCTGAGGGGCCCCACAGATACGCAGTATTTT.

The gene calls are TRBV5-1 and TRBJ1-1; D call uncertain. The CDR3 runs to 15 residues. Looked up from germline, CDR1 is SGHRS and CDR2 is YFSETQ. Between the trimmed V and J ends, which lost 4 bases and 2 bases, there was a span of 15 bases. The CDR3 coding sequence is TGCGCCAGCAGCCCGAGAACCGGGTCTAACACTGAAGCTTTCTTT. Protein: CASSPRTGSNTEAFF.

This clone was counted between two and nine times. The genes are TRBV6-1 and TRBJ2-5; 11 bases agree with TRBD2. The trim removed 3 bases at V and 6 bases at J, leaving 6 bases unmatched. Germline lookup yields CDR1 MNHNS and CDR2 SASEGT. CDR3 length: 15 amino acids. CDR3 nucleotide sequence: TGTGCCAGCAGTGACGGGGGACTAGCGGTGAAGACCCAGTACTTC. Its translation: CASSDGGLAVKTQYF.

Worth noting for this clone: This sample also contains other DNA sequences that code for the same CDR3. V gene TRBV6-5 combines with J gene TRBJ1-5; no reliable D call. Germline values: CDR1 MNHEY, CDR2 SVGAGI. The CDR3 runs 13 residues. V was clipped by 0 bases and J by 4 bases, with 4 bases between them. CDR3 sequence (DNA): TGTGCCAGCAGTTACTCCCAGAATCAGCCCCAGCATTTT. Translation: CASSYSQNQPQHF.

The V call is TRBV6-5, the J call TRBJ1-1; tentatively, D is TRBD1 (5 bases). This CDR3 is 14 amino acids long. In germline, CDR1 is MNHEY, CDR2 SVGAGI. V was cut by 8 bases and J by 2 bases, with 15 bases left in between. This CDR3 is CASAPSGTNTEAFF. For the CDR3, the DNA is TGTGCCAGCGCCCCGTCCGGGACTAACACTGAAGCTTTCTTT.

This sequence joins TRBV27 and TRBJ1-5; D is possibly TRBD1 (5 bases). V lost 3 bases, J lost 7 bases, and 13 bases lay in between. Germline values: CDR1 MNHEY, CDR2 SMNVEV (reference sequence). The CDR3 sequence is 14 residues long. For the CDR3, the DNA is TGTGCCAGCAGTTTCCGTGGGGACGGGCAGCCCCAGCATTTT. Translation gives CASSFRGDGQPQHF.